A selection of T cell receptor beta chains follows, all from one sample in a study of T cells after yellow fever vaccination. TCRdb analysed the 5' RACE reads with MiXCR anew, one entry per CDR3 protein. The sample includes about 630,000 distinct CDR3 sequences, about 12% seen only once; the top ten take around 14%. This specimen consisted of PBMCs, obtained on the day of the yellow fever booster vaccination. These receptors were obtained from a man aged 30-40 years who received the YFV17D yellow fever vaccine. Both conserved end residues are part of each CDR3. Each record gives: D gene, V gene, clone size, J gene, CDR3 protein, CDR3 DNA. The D gene is left open where the match is weak. Clone size, where shown, is once, few, many, or a class for clones that have expanded.

d_gene: .
v_gene: TRBV4-1
abundance: .
j_gene: TRBJ2-1
CDR3aa: CASSLPTRGQFF
CDR3nt: TGCGCCAGCAGCCTACCCACTCGGGGGCAGTTCTTC

d_gene: .
v_gene: TRBV3-1
abundance: few
j_gene: TRBJ1-3
CDR3aa: CASSPEEYTIYF
CDR3nt: TGTGCCAGCAGCCCGGAGGAATACACCATATATTTT

d_gene: TRBD1
v_gene: TRBV4-3
abundance: .
j_gene: TRBJ1-2
CDR3aa: CASSPRTGYGYTF
CDR3nt: TGCGCCAGCAGCCCTCGGACAGGATATGGCTACACCTTC

d_gene: .
v_gene: TRBV19
abundance: .
j_gene: TRBJ2-1
CDR3aa: CASSRSAGTYNEQFF
CDR3nt: TGTGCCAGTAGTCGGTCTGCCGGGACCTACAATGAGCAGTTCTTC

d_gene: .
v_gene: TRBV20-1
abundance: .
j_gene: TRBJ2-7
CDR3aa: CSASLLAYEQYF
CDR3nt: TGCAGTGCTAGCCTCCTGGCCTACGAGCAGTACTTC

d_gene: TRBD2
v_gene: TRBV12-3/TRBV12-4
abundance: few
j_gene: TRBJ2-7
CDR3aa: CASSFGLAGNYEQYF
CDR3nt: TGTGCCAGCAGTTTCGGACTAGCGGGGAACTACGAGCAGTACTTC

d_gene: .
v_gene: TRBV7-9
abundance: few
j_gene: TRBJ2-5
CDR3aa: CASSLVAWASKETQYF
CDR3nt: TGTGCCAGCAGCTTAGTGGCGTGGGCCAGCAAAGAGACCCAGTACTTC

d_gene: TRBD2
v_gene: TRBV4-3
abundance: .
j_gene: TRBJ2-7
CDR3aa: CASSQDVDLGTSGYEQYF
CDR3nt: TGCGCCAGCAGCCAAGATGTGGATTTGGGGACTAGCGGCTACGAGCAGTACTTC

d_gene: .
v_gene: TRBV5-1
abundance: .
j_gene: TRBJ2-2
CDR3aa: CASSLTTYGELFF
CDR3nt: TGCGCCAGCAGCCTAACCACGTACGGGGAGCTGTTTTTT

d_gene: TRBD1
v_gene: TRBV29-1
abundance: few
j_gene: TRBJ2-7
CDR3aa: CSVGEGANEQYF
CDR3nt: TGCAGCGTTGGTGAGGGGGCGAACGAGCAGTACTTC

d_gene: .
v_gene: TRBV6-1
abundance: .
j_gene: TRBJ1-2
CDR3aa: CASPERNRENYGYTF
CDR3nt: TGTGCCAGTCCTGAACGAAACAGGGAAAACTATGGCTACACCTTC

d_gene: TRBD1
v_gene: TRBV7-9
abundance: many
j_gene: TRBJ2-7
CDR3aa: CASSPTLGTGTPYEQYF
CDR3nt: TGTGCCAGCAGCCCCACTTTGGGGACAGGGACCCCTTACGAGCAGTACTTC

d_gene: .
v_gene: TRBV15
abundance: .
j_gene: TRBJ2-2
CDR3aa: CATSRFGLGAGGELFF
CDR3nt: TGTGCCACCAGCAGATTTGGATTAGGGGCGGGCGGGGAGCTGTTTTTT

d_gene: TRBD2
v_gene: TRBV12-3/TRBV12-4
abundance: few
j_gene: TRBJ2-1
CDR3aa: CASIRTSGFSSYNEQFF
CDR3nt: TGTGCCAGCATTAGGACTAGCGGGTTTAGCTCCTACAATGAGCAGTTCTTC

d_gene: .
v_gene: TRBV5-1
abundance: .
j_gene: TRBJ1-1
CDR3aa: CASSFNGGGLTEAFF
CDR3nt: TGCGCCAGCAGCTTCAACGGTGGCGGGCTTACTGAAGCTTTCTTT

d_gene: TRBD2
v_gene: TRBV7-2
abundance: .
j_gene: TRBJ2-1
CDR3aa: CASSPPPAGAYNEQFF
CDR3nt: TGTGCCAGCAGTCCCCCCCCAGCGGGGGCCTACAATGAGCAGTTCTTC

d_gene: .
v_gene: TRBV11-2
abundance: few
j_gene: TRBJ2-3
CDR3aa: CASMPMGTDTQYF
CDR3nt: TGTGCCAGCATGCCAATGGGTACAGATACGCAGTATTTT

d_gene: TRBD2
v_gene: TRBV12-3/TRBV12-4
abundance: few
j_gene: TRBJ2-3
CDR3aa: CADRLAGTDTQYF
CDR3nt: TGTGCCGACAGACTAGCGGGCACAGATACGCAGTATTTT